The rows below give T cell receptor beta chains drawn from one sample of a study of blood T cell repertoires in COVID-19. TCRdb's copy holds only in-frame clones and misses some; the assay was immunoSEQ multiplex PCR. The data show a few hundred thousand clones, 70% to 90% seen once. The source material was peripheral blood. Source of these receptors: a human donor with COVID-19, enrolled during active disease. The donor label of this sample is uncertain. Both conserved end residues are part of each CDR3. D genes are given only for firm matches. Expanded clones get a size class; other rows say once, few or many, or leave the size out.

>TRBV5-1|TRBJ2-7|TRBD2|-
TGCGCCAGCAGCCAGGGACTAGCGGGCATGGAGCAGTACTTC
CASSQGLAGMEQYF
>TRBV5-1|TRBJ2-5|TRBD2|-
TGCGCCAGCAGCTCTACGACTAGCGGGAGCGCTCGAGGGACCCAGTACTTC
CASSSTTSGSARGTQYF
>TRBV19|TRBJ1-4|TRBD1|-
TGTGCCAGTACCAACCCCGGGACAGAAGTCGAAAAACTGTTTTTT
CASTNPGTEVEKLFF
>TRBV9|TRBJ1-6|-|-
TGTGCCAGCAGCGTAGCTGATCGAGGGGGACGATCACCCCTCCACTTT
CASSVADRGGRSPLHF
>TRBV10-3|TRBJ1-4|-|-
TGTGCCATCAGTGAGTCAGGGAGCGAAAAACTGTTTTTT
CAISESGSEKLFF
>TRBV15|TRBJ2-1|TRBD2|-
TGTGCCACCGGTAGGACTAGCGCGAAGAGCGGCTCCTACAATGAGCAGTTCTTC
CATGRTSAKSGSYNEQFF
>TRBV28|TRBJ1-4|-|few
TGTGCCAGCAGTATTTCCCAGGGACTAGGCTCAACTAATGAAAAACTGTTTTTT
CASSISQGLGSTNEKLFF
>TRBV5-1|TRBJ1-5|-|-
TGCGCCAGCAGTCCCACTGTGGGGGGGGATCAGCCCCAGCATTTT
CASSPTVGGDQPQHF
>TRBV7-2|TRBJ1-1|-|-
TGTGCCAGCAGGCCTAGGTTAAGGAGCACTGAAGCTTTCTTT
CASRPRLRSTEAFF
>TRBV11-2|TRBJ2-7|TRBD2|-
TGTGCCAGCAGCTCCCCGACTAGCGGGAGATACGAGCAGTACTTC
CASSSPTSGRYEQYF
>TRBV19|TRBJ2-1|TRBD1|once
TGTGCCACCCGGACAGGGTCTTCATATTCCGCCTACAATGAGCAGTTCTTC
CATRTGSSYSAYNEQFF
>TRBV12-3/TRBV12-4|TRBJ1-5|-|once
TGTGCCAGCAACCTAGAGGTGGGGCCCCAGCATTTT
CASNLEVGPQHF
>TRBV6-5|TRBJ1-1|TRBD1|few
TGTGCCAGCAGCACAGGGGACCCTATGAACACTGAAGCTTTCTTT
CASSTGDPMNTEAFF
>TRBV9|TRBJ2-1|TRBD1|-
TGTGCCAGCAGCGTAGGGGTACAGGGGGTTGGCAATGAGCAGTTCTTC
CASSVGVQGVGNEQFF
>TRBV12-3/TRBV12-4|TRBJ1-2|-|-
TGTGCCAGCAGTTTGGGCAGGGTAAACGAATACACCTTC
CASSLGRVNEYTF
>TRBV29-1|TRBJ1-3|TRBD1|-
TGCAGCGTTGGGGACAGGGGAAACACCATATATTTT
CSVGDRGNTIYF
>TRBV6-1|TRBJ1-6|-|once
TGTGCCAGCAGTGAATTTCCGACACCTAAGAATTCACCCCTCCACTTT
CASSEFPTPKNSPLHF
>TRBV29-1|TRBJ1-1|TRBD1|few
TGCAGCGTTGAACAGGACAGGGACACTGAAGCTTTCTTT
CSVEQDRDTEAFF
>TRBV28|TRBJ1-2|-|-
TGTGCCAGTAAGTTGGGCAACTATGGCTACACCTTC
CASKLGNYGYTF
>TRBV7-3|TRBJ1-1|-|once
TGTGCCAGCAGCGCCGACGGGGGAGAGAACACTGAAGCTTTCTTT
CASSADGGENTEAFF
>TRBV5-4|TRBJ2-7|TRBD1|-
TGTGCCAGCAGCTTTCCAGGGGGCCGCTCCTACGAGCAGTACTTC
CASSFPGGRSYEQYF
>TRBV10-3|TRBJ2-1|-|-
TGTGCCATCAGTGTTGAGCGACAGTACAATGAGCAGTTCTTC
CAISVERQYNEQFF
>TRBV4-1|TRBJ2-2|-|-
TGCGCCAGCAGCCAAGAACCAGGAGGGGCGATCGGGGAGCTGTTTTTT
CASSQEPGGAIGELFF
>TRBV6-5|TRBJ1-1|-|-
TGTGCCAGCAGTTACATGGGAGCCTGGGTCGGGACTGAAGCTTTCTTT
CASSYMGAWVGTEAFF
>TRBV4-1|TRBJ2-2|TRBD2|-
TGCGCCAGCAGCCAAGAGACTAGCGGGTACACCGGGGAGCTGTTTTTT
CASSQETSGYTGELFF
>TRBV5-1|TRBJ1-5|-|once
TGCGCCAGCAGCTTGGGCGGGGGGAGCAATCAGCCCCAGCATTTT
CASSLGGGSNQPQHF
>TRBV7-2|TRBJ2-1|-|few
TGTGCCAGCAGCCCAACTCGAATCTCCTACAATGAGCAGTTCTTC
CASSPTRISYNEQFF
>TRBV12-3/TRBV12-4|TRBJ1-2|-|-
TGTGCCAGCAGTTTGGGAGGTTCCTCTCCGAGGACCTTC
CASSLGGSSPRTF
>TRBV9|TRBJ2-1|TRBD2|-
TGTGCCAGCAGCCTTAGCGGGAGCCACAATGAGCAGTTCTTC
CASSLSGSHNEQFF